This T cell receptor (beta chain) is from a study of neurological immune-mediated disorders (dated by TCRdb to between 2018 and 2020). Notes on the research overall: Among the roughly 35 multiple sclerosis patients, some 31 had relapsing-remitting MS and 3 had secondary progressive MS. Using UMI-based sequencing, the study compared peripheral blood TCR-beta repertoires from patients with HTLV-I-associated myelopathy (HAM/TSP), patients with multiple sclerosis, and healthy controls. Longitudinal samples, technical triplicates and paired sorted CD4+ and CD8+ T-cell subsets, alongside PBMC samples, were included among the approximately 110 TCR-beta libraries. The cohort included roughly 71 subjects: roughly 15 with HAM/TSP, around 34 with multiple sclerosis, and approximately 20 healthy controls.

This clonotype was detected ten times or more. Its antigen is not yet known. No base quality values were provided; no much bigger clone lies one nucleotide off. Unsorted PBMC libraries were generated from 2 million PBMCs stored in RNAlater at -80 °C until RNA extraction. The multiple sclerosis patients were enrolled in a US clinical protocol that evaluated disease progression with magnetic resonance imaging. PBMCs were separated from peripheral blood using Ficoll-Hypaque density gradient centrifugation and then cryopreserved in liquid nitrogen. cDNA synthesis used template-switch 5'RACE with a primer carrying a 10-nucleotide random unique molecular identifier tagging each TCR transcript. Each sequencing run produced over 160 million TCR-beta sequences covering 15-18 subjects. Total RNA was extracted with the RNeasy kit. Using the KAPA Real-time Library Amplification kit, TCR-beta VDJ regions were amplified with primers for the TCR constant region and the 5'RACE anchor. A first PCR added sample indexes and Illumina adaptors, and a second PCR then raised library yield. After purification with Ampure beads, the TCR product of roughly 650 bp was size-selected on a 2% E-gel SizeSelection system. Before pooling, libraries had their quality checked on a Bioanalyzer, their concentration measured with Qubit, and their quantity determined with the Kapa Library Quantification kit. An Illumina HiSeq 2500 was used to sequence the libraries paired-end at 2 x 150 bp. To increase sequence diversity, about 25-31% phiX was spiked into each library pool. Turning to the authors' computational methods: Quality-filtered reads were processed with the UMI-based MiGEC pipeline, which removed over 90% of raw TCR sequences during error correction. IMGT germline references were used for alignment of VDJ genes, and clonotypes were defined by a unique CDR3 amino acid sequence together with V-J genes. Clonal expansion, Shannon diversity and CDR3 relatedness (CalcPairwiseDistances, ClusterSamples) were evaluated with VDJtools, and phylogenetic trees were built with CLCbio workbench. Using coefficient-of-variation modelling across technical triplicates, the study counted a clone as expanded if it had at least 8 unique UMIs. TCRdb reprocessing: public reads trimmed at Q25 with fastp, clones called with MiXCR, in-frame beta chains kept. Each CDR3 protein gets just one entry, which takes the most common genes and DNA from the rows behind it. The V and J calls and clone size come from TCRdb's table, not from the authors' own analysis. Recorded for this sample are about 70,000 distinct CDR3 sequences; under 5.5% of them occurred a single time. The biggest ten clones account for about 2% of the sample.

Study-wide conclusions, independent of this receptor: No identical CDR3 amino acid sequences were found to be shared among expanded clones across subjects, suggesting that TCR-beta repertoires were private in all groups. The MS cluster showed no association with clinical or MRI features, and the authors stated that larger cohorts are needed. In a phylogenetic analysis, the repertoires of 18 out of 34 MS patients fell into a single cluster of related CDR3 sequences, pointing to a possible signature at the repertoire level. TCR clonal expansion was highest in HAM/TSP patients and lowest in MS patients, with MS patients falling below even healthy controls.

The V end loses 2 bases and the J end loses 3 bases, and a stretch of 8 bases separates them. The CDR3 contains 13 residues, cysteine and phenylalanine counted. CDR3 DNA is the only sequence kept; it has 39 bases, read in frame from the first base. CDR1 and CDR2 are drawn from the germline V gene: SGHRS, YFSETQ. The receptor was isolated from a woman aged 70-85 years with multiple sclerosis. The rearranged chain carries TRBV5-1 and TRBJ2-5; D gene: possibly TRBD2, on 5 matching bases. The sequenced sample was PBMCs. The nucleotides are TGCGCCAGCAGCTTTATCGGGGAAGAGACCCAGTACTTC. This is translated as CASSFIGEETQYF.